What follows are 30 T cell receptor beta chains derived from one specimen sequenced in a study of T cells expressing NK-cell markers. TCRdb processed the 5' RACE reads again and assigns one entry to each CDR3 protein, with no DNA. Its clone listing holds 500,000 to 600,000 distinct CDR3 sequences. The sample was blood T cells: a sorted CD56 or NKG2C T cell subset, CD4+ or CD8+ T cells, or bulk PBMC T cells (not recorded which). The receptors come from a man between 18 and 35 years old in good health.

This chain joins TRBV19 and TRBJ2-2. This CDR3 comprises 12 residues. Per germline, CDR1 LNHDA and CDR2 SQIVND (reference sequence). The CDR3 sequence: CASSIEGGELFF.

The gene calls are TRBV29-1 and TRBJ2-3; TCRdb reports TRBD1, a call that lacks DNA to check it against. The length of the CDR3 is 16 residues. CDR1 is SQVTM, CDR2 ANQGSEA, per germline. CDR3 sequence: CSVPAGGGSSTDTQYF.

This chain connects TRBV29-1 to TRBJ1-1; with no DNA, the TCRdb D assignment of TRBD1 cannot be verified. The length of the CDR3 is 13 residues. Germline CDR1 is SQVTM and CDR2 is ANQGSEA. The CDR3 spells CSVARQVNPEAFF.

This sequence joins TRBV6-1 and TRBJ2-1; TCRdb picks TRBD1, but there is no DNA to check that call. The CDR3 is 14 amino acids. Germline values: CDR1 MNHNS, CDR2 SASEGT. CDR3 residues: CASGDREAGHEQFF.

This sequence joins TRBV20-1 and TRBJ2-7; absent DNA, TCRdb's TRBD2 call cannot be checked. There are 15 residues in the CDR3. The germline V gene encodes CDR1 DFQATT and CDR2 SNEGSKA (reference sequence). Here the CDR3 reads CSAREGLAGPYEQYF.

The chain uses TRBV4-2 and TRBJ2-7. The CDR3 consists of 13 residues. The V gene's germline CDR1 is LGHNA and CDR2 YNFKEQ. CDR3: CASSQESRYEQYF.

V usage is TRBV4-3 and J usage is TRBJ2-7; as DNA is missing, the TRBD2 call by TCRdb cannot be tested. The CDR3 loop spans 14 amino acids. Germline loops: CDR1 LGHNA, CDR2 YSLEER. CDR3 protein: CASSQEAGTYEQYF.

This chain uses TRBV20-1 with TRBJ2-1; TCRdb's D call, TRBD2, is unchecked because there is no DNA. This CDR3 spans 12 amino acids. Per germline, CDR1 DFQATT and CDR2 SNEGSKA (reference sequence). This CDR3 is CSARGTNYEQFF.

The chain is built from TRBV10-3 and TRBJ2-2; as DNA is missing, the TRBD2 call by TCRdb cannot be tested. This CDR3 comprises 16 residues. Germline CDR1 and CDR2: ENHRY and SYGVKD. The CDR3: CAITGAGGLNTGELFF.

This sequence joins TRBV10-2 and TRBJ1-1. The CDR3 spans 13 residues. CDR1 WSHSY and CDR2 SAAADI come from the germline V gene. CDR3 region: CASRRASGTEAFF.

The chain recombines TRBV20-1 with TRBJ2-1; TCRdb's D call, TRBD2, is unchecked because there is no DNA. CDR1 and CDR2 from the germline V gene are DFQATT and SNEGSKA (reference sequence). The CDR3 covers 13 residues. The CDR3 sequence is CSAPMGGRNEQFF.

V gene TRBV7-2 combines with J gene TRBJ2-7; the TCRdb D gene call, TRBD2, has no DNA to confirm it. There are 14 residues in the CDR3. Per germline, CDR1 SGHTA and CDR2 FQGNSA. This CDR3 reads CASSLAGLAGGEYF.

The V gene is TRBV11-2, the J gene TRBJ2-7; TCRdb picks TRBD2, but there is no DNA to check that call. CDR3 size: 18 residues. CDR1 and CDR2 from the germline V gene are SGHAT and FQNNGV. The CDR3 reads CASSLGSSRLAESYEQYF.

V gene TRBV28 combines with J gene TRBJ2-4; absent DNA, TCRdb's TRBD1 call cannot be checked. CDR1 is MDHEN and CDR2 is SYDVKM in the germline V gene. The CDR3 covers 15 residues. CDR3 amino acids: CASSGQGQIRDIQYF.

The V gene is TRBV6-2 or TRBV6-3, the J gene TRBJ2-2; TCRdb lists TRBD1, though no DNA is available to test this call. Germline V lookup: CDR1 MNHEY, CDR2 SVGEGT. The CDR3 loop spans 18 amino acids. CDR3: CASTFDARGQTNTGELFF.

The chain links TRBV10-3 to TRBJ2-5; TCRdb picks TRBD2, but there is no DNA to check that call. The length of the CDR3 is 18 residues. Germline V gene data show CDR1 as ENHRY and CDR2 as SYGVKD. The CDR3 spells CAIGGASGRAQYQETQYF.

This chain connects TRBV12-3 or TRBV12-4 to TRBJ2-7. The CDR3 runs to 12 residues. The CDR3 reads CASSRGPWEQYF.

The V gene is TRBV12-3 or TRBV12-4, the J gene TRBJ1-5; lacking DNA, the TRBD1 call made by TCRdb goes unchecked. This CDR3 has 13 residues. The CDR3 spells CASRQGSGQPQHF.

V gene TRBV4-3 combines with J gene TRBJ2-1; TCRdb selects TRBD2, and the lack of DNA leaves this call unchecked. The germline V gene encodes CDR1 LGHNA and CDR2 YSLEER. This CDR3 comprises 17 residues. CDR3 protein: CASSRKSGTSGYNEQFF.

The chain combines TRBV3-1 with TRBJ2-3. The CDR3 is 14 amino acids. Looked up from germline, CDR1 is LGHDT and CDR2 is YNNKEL (reference sequence). The CDR3 sequence: CASSQESFGDTQYF.

V and J are TRBV4-1 and TRBJ2-2. The CDR3 is 13 residues long. Germline values: CDR1 MGHRA, CDR2 YSYEKL. The CDR3 protein is CASSLLDAGELFF.

The genes are TRBV7-2 and TRBJ2-7; TCRdb's D call, TRBD1, is unchecked because there is no DNA. Germline-derived CDR1 and CDR2 are SGHTA and FQGNSA. CDR3 length equals 16 residues. The CDR3 protein is CASSLEGTGTPYEQYF. The entire variable domain, with the rest obtained from reference TRBV7-2 and TRBJ2-7, is as follows: GAGVSQSPSNKVTEKGKDVELRCDPISGHTALYWYRQSLGQGLEFLIYFQGNSAPDKSGLPSDRFSAERTGGSVSTLTIQRTQQEDSAVYLCASSLEGTGTPYEQYFGPGTRLTVT.

The CDR3 is CASSHPGTLSPLLYNEQFF. The chain joins TRBV7-8 to TRBJ2-1; TCRdb reports TRBD2, a call that lacks DNA to check it against. The germline V gene has CDR1 SGHVS and CDR2 FQNEAQ. The CDR3 has 19 residues.

The gene calls are TRBV2 and TRBJ2-1; as DNA is missing, the TRBD1 call by TCRdb cannot be tested. The germline CDR1 and CDR2 sequences are SNHLY and FYNNEI. The CDR3 contains 15 residues. The CDR3 reads CASRPGGAGWDEQFF.

This chain links TRBV12-3 or TRBV12-4 with TRBJ2-1; TCRdb indicates TRBD2, and absent DNA this call remains unverified. The CDR3 extends over 16 amino acids. CDR3 in amino acids: CASSLPAGGLGDEQFF.

This chain joins TRBV7-2 and TRBJ1-2; the TCRdb D gene call, TRBD1, has no DNA to confirm it. Germline CDR1 reads SGHTA; CDR2 reads FQGNSA. The CDR3 is 14 amino acids. The CDR3 loop is CASSSQGVALGYTF.

The rearrangement uses TRBV10-3 and TRBJ1-2. CDR3 size: 16 residues. The V gene's germline CDR1 is ENHRY and CDR2 SYGVKD. The CDR3 sequence is CAISDRDFVPNYGYTF.

The chain is built from TRBV15 and TRBJ1-2; the D call of TRBD1 rests on TCRdb alone, since no DNA is present to check it. Germline V gives CDR1 LNHNV, CDR2 YYDKDF (reference sequence). The CDR3 extends over 14 amino acids. The CDR3 loop reads CATSREGQGRGYTF.

The CDR3 reads CATSSSGTGETQYF. The V call is TRBV15, the J call TRBJ2-5; TCRdb calls TRBD1, which cannot be checked without DNA. The CDR3 runs to 14 residues. Germline CDR1 is LNHNV and CDR2 is YYDKDF (reference sequence).

The chain has TRBV25-1 and TRBJ2-3; TCRdb proposes TRBD1, but this gene call is untestable without DNA. The CDR3 runs to 15 residues. The germline gives CDR1 MGHDK, CDR2 SYGVNS. This CDR3 is CASSVPRGLTDTQYF. Drawing the rest from reference TRBV25-1 and TRBJ2-3, the complete variable domain is EADIYQTPRYLVIGTGKKITLECSQTMGHDKMYWYQQDPGMELHLIHYSYGVNSTEKGDLSSESTVSRIRTEHFPLTLESARPSHTSQYLCASSVPRGLTDTQYFGPGTRLTVL.